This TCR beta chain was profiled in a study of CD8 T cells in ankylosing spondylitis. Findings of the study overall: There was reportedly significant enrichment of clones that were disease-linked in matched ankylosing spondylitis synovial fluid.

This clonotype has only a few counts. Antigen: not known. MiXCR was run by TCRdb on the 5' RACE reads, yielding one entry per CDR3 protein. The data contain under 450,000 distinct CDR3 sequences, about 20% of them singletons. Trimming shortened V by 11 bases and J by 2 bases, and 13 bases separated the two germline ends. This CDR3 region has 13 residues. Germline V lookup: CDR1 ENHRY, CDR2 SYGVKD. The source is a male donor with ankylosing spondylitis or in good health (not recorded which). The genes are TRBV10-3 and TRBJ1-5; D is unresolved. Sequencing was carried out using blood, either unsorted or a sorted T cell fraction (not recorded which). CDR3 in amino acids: CACPWVCNQPQHF. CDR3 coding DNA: TGTGCCTGCCCATGGGTGTGCAATCAGCCCCAGCATTTT.